The present T cell receptor (beta chain) was sequenced within a study of a mutant IDH1 vaccine in newly diagnosed glioma. On the study more broadly: Patients received vaccination from 4-6 weeks after radiotherapy alone, or with temozolomide cycles. General study points: Immune responses arising from the vaccine appeared in about 94% of patients.

Specified time point: week 11, during vaccination. Vaccination comprised doses that each held 300 ug of mutant IDH1 20-mer peptide, plus topical imiquimod. In the case of this clone: What it recognizes is unknown.

The CDR3 runs 12 residues. Germline CDR1 is SQVTM and CDR2 is ANQGSEA. V lost 7 bases, J lost 6 bases, and 9 bases stayed unmatched. Method: immunoSEQ multiplex PCR; TCRdb's copy keeps in-frame clones and lacks some. Among approximately 25,000 clones listed, about 77% were seen once. This sequence originates from a woman between 18 and 30 years old with glioma. Sequencing used PBMCs, obtained from a glioma patient whose treatment included an IDH1 peptide vaccine. The V call is TRBV29-1, the J call TRBJ2-7; 7 nucleotides agree with TRBD2. The CDR3 spells CSARREGGEQYF. The CDR3 nucleotides are TGCAGCGCCCGGAGGGAGGGTGGCGAGCAGTACTTC.